These T cell receptor beta chains were read from a single sample in a study of blood T cell repertoires in COVID-19. Repertoires were generated with immunoSEQ multiplex PCR, while TCRdb's copy carries only in-frame clones and drops some. Here the sample spans about 130,000 clones, about 80% being singletons. Source material: peripheral blood. These receptor sequences come from a man aged 40-55 years with active or convalescent COVID-19. Each CDR3 is given with its conserved first and last residue.

len,v_gene,j_gene,CDR3aa
12,TRBV6-1,TRBJ2-7,CASSDHSYEQYF
15,TRBV7-2,TRBJ2-5,CASSLGALGGETQYF
18,TRBV19,TRBJ1-3,CASSINFAGVRSGNTIYF
13,TRBV7-3,TRBJ1-2,CASSLGQGQGYTF
16,TRBV27,TRBJ2-1,CASSLSGGALGSEQFF
15,TRBV6-1,TRBJ2-3,CASSDNGRGSDTQYF
17,TRBV3-1/TRBV3-2,TRBJ2-2,CASSQEVWLAGPGELFF
15,TRBV18,TRBJ1-1,CASSPMVGRVTEAFF
14,TRBV18,TRBJ2-3,CASSPLSGTDTQYF
16,TRBV6-1,TRBJ1-2,CASSGRGGVSNYGYTF
14,TRBV6-5,TRBJ2-5,CASSYGTAGVAQYF
13,TRBV6-6,TRBJ1-2,CAIRGAEIYGYTF
14,TRBV10-3,TRBJ1-2,CAISESDRGYGYTF
16,TRBV19,TRBJ1-5,CASSIEGTYSNQPQHF
12,TRBV30,TRBJ2-7,CACPTSNYEQYF
13,TRBV5-1,TRBJ1-6,CASSLAGLSPLHF
13,TRBV28,TRBJ2-5,CASTETGRETQYF
15,TRBV5-4,TRBJ2-5,CASSSLAGGGETQYF
17,TRBV4-1,TRBJ2-7,CASSQDSKVPGNYEQYF
15,TRBV19,TRBJ2-2,CASRWDRGNTGELFF
15,TRBV5-5,TRBJ2-7,CASSRGTGNPYEQYF
14,TRBV7-9,TRBJ1-2,CASSLLEEQHGYTF
13,TRBV19,TRBJ2-2,CASSNGHTGELFF
16,TRBV4-3,TRBJ2-1,CASSQEVAGGPGEQFF
17,TRBV5-1,TRBJ2-4,CASSLSINLLAKNIQYF
16,TRBV7-2,TRBJ2-1,CASSPHSPLASNEQFF
15,TRBV21-1,TRBJ2-2,CASRPRGIGTGELFF
15,TRBV29-1,TRBJ2-3,CSAKQITTSTDTQYF
13,TRBV10-3,TRBJ2-7,CAISVKRGYEQYF
15,TRBV18,TRBJ2-1,CASSRLAGRENEQFF
15,TRBV4-1,TRBJ1-2,CASSQIQGAQDGYTF
13,TRBV2,TRBJ1-2,CASSEALVYGYTF
12,TRBV27,TRBJ2-5,CASSFSGETQYF
14,TRBV29-1,TRBJ2-5,CSAAGTGSGETQYF
14,TRBV7-3,TRBJ2-2,CASSLDLVTGELFF
13,TRBV7-9,TRBJ2-3,CASSRESEDTQYF
16,TRBV7-3,TRBJ2-1,CASSRQGQGRDNEQFF
16,TRBV11-2,TRBJ1-3,CASSYRGAVAGNTIYF
16,TRBV19,TRBJ1-1,CASSIGWTDMNTEAFF
16,TRBV3-1/TRBV3-2,TRBJ2-4,CASSRSGGAMSSIQYF
15,TRBV19,TRBJ2-2,CASLKDRGNTGELFF
16,TRBV7-8,TRBJ2-7,CASSLDRDRVFHEQYF
14,TRBV7-2,TRBJ1-3,CASSFWDRGNTIYF
16,TRBV5-1,TRBJ2-2,CASSLVGQPNTGELFF
16,TRBV9,TRBJ1-2,CASSAWKEAYDYGYTF
15,TRBV7-2,TRBJ2-1,CASSLESASYNEQFF
14,TRBV13,TRBJ2-1,CASSPRGLLNEQFF
19,TRBV27,TRBJ2-1,CASSFPPGSGRGSYNEQFF
16,TRBV19,TRBJ2-1,CASSMFRGLYYNEQFF
18,TRBV5-4,TRBJ2-4,CASHRGLTGGGQGDIQYF
13,TRBV7-3,TRBJ2-5,CASSLGGLETQYF
15,TRBV5-1,TRBJ1-6,CASSLEEANNSPLHF
13,TRBV19,TRBJ1-3,CASTPTGGNTIYF
15,TRBV5-1,TRBJ2-7,CASSPGGTAAYEQYF
13,TRBV27,TRBJ1-2,CASRESANYGYTF
13,TRBV28,TRBJ1-1,CASSSPTDREAFF
15,TRBV5-6,TRBJ1-4,CASSLGGQGNEKLFF